This is a list of T cell receptor beta chains from one sample in a study of blood T cell repertoires in COVID-19. The assay was immunoSEQ multiplex PCR, and TCRdb's table has in-frame clones only and misses some. The table records about 350,000 clones, about nine tenths of them present only once. Sequencing was carried out using PBMCs or T cells enriched from blood (not recorded which). The receptors here all came from a woman aged 30 to 39 who had been exposed to COVID-19. Both conserved end residues are part of each CDR3. D genes are given only for firm matches. The size entry is marked missing in some rows and otherwise reads once, few, many or a size class.

>TRBJ1-2|TRBV9|NA|NA
TGTGCCAGCAGCGTAGCCCCGGGGACAACATATGGCTACACCTTC
CASSVAPGTTYGYTF
>TRBJ1-2|TRBV29-1|NA|NA
TGCAGCGTTGAGGAGGGGTTTTCTAACTATGGCTACACCTTC
CSVEEGFSNYGYTF
>TRBJ2-5|TRBV5-8|TRBD2|once
TGTGCCAGCAGCCCGGGACTAGCGGGAGGATCGGAGACCCAGTACTTC
CASSPGLAGGSETQYF
>TRBJ2-1|TRBV4-1|NA|NA
TGCGCCAGCAGCCAAGAGGCAGGGTGGGACAATGAGCAGTTCTTC
CASSQEAGWDNEQFF
>TRBJ2-6|TRBV5-1|NA|NA
TGCGCCAGCAGCCTCCAGGGGGCCAACGTCCTGACTTTC
CASSLQGANVLTF
>TRBJ1-2|TRBV2|NA|NA
TGTGCCAGCAGCCAAAGGACAGCGAACTATGGCTACACCTTC
CASSQRTANYGYTF
>TRBJ2-1|TRBV7-9|NA|NA
TGTGCCAGCAGCTTAGGCGGGACCCTCAATGAGCAGTTCTTC
CASSLGGTLNEQFF
>TRBJ2-5|TRBV7-2|TRBD2|NA
TGTGCCAGCAGCTCATCCTACCTCCTAGCGGGAGGTCAAGAGACCCAGTACTTC
CASSSSYLLAGGQETQYF
>TRBJ1-2|TRBV29-1|TRBD1|NA
TGCAGCACCGAATTTCCCGGGACAGGGCTTGGCTACACCTTC
CSTEFPGTGLGYTF
>TRBJ1-1|TRBV6-5|NA|NA
TGTGCCAGCAGCATACAGGGAGCGAACACTGAAGCTTTCTTT
CASSIQGANTEAFF
>TRBJ1-3|TRBV27|TRBD1|NA
TGTGCCAGCAGTCGGGACAGGGTCGGCGGAAACACCATATATTTT
CASSRDRVGGNTIYF
>TRBJ2-4|TRBV18|NA|NA
TGTGCCAGCTCACCAAACGACGGGTCGAAGGAAAAAAACATTCAGTACTTC
CASSPNDGSKEKNIQYF
>TRBJ2-5|TRBV7-9|TRBD2|NA
TGTGCCAGCACCCCCGGACTAGCGGTCCAAGAGACCCAGTACTTC
CASTPGLAVQETQYF
>TRBJ2-5|TRBV7-6|TRBD1|NA
TGTGCCAGCAGCTTAAGTAGAGCCGGGACAGGGGCAGAGACCCAGTACTTC
CASSLSRAGTGAETQYF
>TRBJ1-6|TRBV3-1/TRBV3-2|TRBD1|NA
TGTGCCAGCAGCCACGGAGCACAGGGGACGAGGAATTCACCCCTCCACTTT
CASSHGAQGTRNSPLHF
>TRBJ1-4|TRBV28|NA|NA
TGTGCCAGCAGTGCGTACCAAGAAAAACTGTTTTTT
CASSAYQEKLFF
>TRBJ2-7|TRBV2|TRBD2|NA
TGTGCCAGCGGGGGGGAGTGGGAGAGCCCCGGCGAGCAGTACTTC
CASGGEWESPGEQYF
>TRBJ1-2|TRBV5-1|TRBD1|NA
TGCGCCAGCAGCCCCCTTACAGGGGCCTCTAACTATGGCTACACCTTC
CASSPLTGASNYGYTF
>TRBJ2-7|TRBV27|NA|NA
TGTGCCAGCAGTTTAGAAGGGGCCGTATCCTACGAGCAGTACTTC
CASSLEGAVSYEQYF
>TRBJ2-1|TRBV20-1|NA|NA
TGCAGTGCTAGTGACCCTGACAATGAGCAGTTCTTC
CSASDPDNEQFF
>TRBJ1-5|TRBV19|TRBD1|NA
TGTGCCAGTACCTCCCTACAGGGGAGCAATCAGCCCCAGCATTTT
CASTSLQGSNQPQHF
>TRBJ2-5|TRBV5-1|TRBD2|NA
TGCGCCAGCAGCTTCAGCGGGGAAGGGGCCCAGTACTTC
CASSFSGEGAQYF
>TRBJ1-2|TRBV9|NA|NA
TGTGCCAGCAGCGTAGCCCCCCACAGTGGCTACACCTTC
CASSVAPHSGYTF
>TRBJ2-3|TRBV7-8|TRBD1|NA
TGTGCCAGCAGCTCCGGACAGGGGGCCACAGATACGCAGTATTTT
CASSSGQGATDTQYF
>TRBJ2-7|TRBV27|NA|NA
TGTGCCAGCAGTATTGCGAGCTCCTACGAGCAGTACTTC
CASSIASSYEQYF
>TRBJ2-3|TRBV7-8|TRBD2|NA
TGTGCCAGCAGCTTACCGGGGGGAGGGGCGGCGACAGATACGCAGTATTTT
CASSLPGGGAATDTQYF
>TRBJ2-5|TRBV5-3|TRBD1|NA
TGTGCCAGAAGCAGGGGCAGGGGGTATAAAGAGACCCAGTACTTC
CARSRGRGYKETQYF
>TRBJ2-7|TRBV12-3/TRBV12-4|NA|NA
TGTGCCAGCAGCATCCGCCAGGGAAGCGAGCAGTACTTC
CASSIRQGSEQYF
>TRBJ2-1|TRBV11-1|TRBD1|NA
TGTGCCAGCAGCTTAGCGGGGGGACAGGGTAATGAGCAGTTCTTC
CASSLAGGQGNEQFF
>TRBJ2-2|TRBV6-5|NA|NA
TGTGCCAGCAGGGCCATACAGGGCAACACCGGGGAGCTGTTTTTT
CASRAIQGNTGELFF
>TRBJ1-1|TRBV3-1/TRBV3-2|TRBD1|NA
TGTGCCAGCAGCCGCACAGGGGGCAAGAACACTGAAGCTTTCTTT
CASSRTGGKNTEAFF
>TRBJ1-3|TRBV5-1|NA|NA
TGCGCCAGCAGCGCGGGCAGCCAGGGAAACACCATATATTTT
CASSAGSQGNTIYF
>TRBJ2-5|TRBV6-5|NA|NA
TGTGCCAGCACGCCAGGGGCAGGGCAAGAGACCCAGTACTTC
CASTPGAGQETQYF
>TRBJ2-7|TRBV19|TRBD2|NA
TGTGCCAGTAGTATAGATGGACTAGCGGGAGGAGGCGAGCAGTACTTC
CASSIDGLAGGGEQYF
>TRBJ1-2|TRBV28|NA|NA
TGTGCCAGCAGTTTCCGGGGAGGCTACACCTTC
CASSFRGGYTF
>TRBJ1-5|TRBV28|NA|NA
TGTGCCAGCAGTTTAATGGCAGGCCGTGGGAATCAGCCCCAGCATTTT
CASSLMAGRGNQPQHF
>TRBJ1-2|TRBV11-3|TRBD1|NA
TGTGCCAGCAGCCCCGGACAGGGTCTTAACTATGGCTACACCTTC
CASSPGQGLNYGYTF
>TRBJ1-2|TRBV3-1/TRBV3-2|NA|NA
TGTGCCAGCAGTCATCGGACACGCGGCTACACCTTC
CASSHRTRGYTF
>TRBJ2-4|TRBV2|NA|NA
TGTGCCAGCAGTGAAAGGAGGGGAGCTATGGGTTTGGACATTCAGTACTTC
CASSERRGAMGLDIQYF
>TRBJ2-3|TRBV20-1|NA|NA
TGCAGTGCTAGTCCCTTGGGCCCAGATACGCAGTATTTT
CSASPLGPDTQYF
>TRBJ1-3|TRBV14|NA|NA
TGTGCCAGCAGCCAAGATGGTGGAGACACCATATATTTT
CASSQDGGDTIYF
>TRBJ2-1|TRBV27|NA|NA
TGTGCCAGCACCTTTGAACAGGGTGCCTGGGGTGAGCAGTTCTTC
CASTFEQGAWGEQFF
>TRBJ1-1|TRBV6-5|NA|NA
TGTGCCAGCAGTTCCCGTTTGGCACCGAACACTGAAGCTTTCTTT
CASSSRLAPNTEAFF